These 11 T cell receptor beta chains originate from one sample sequenced in a study of response to subunit inactivated influenza vaccine. Each CDR3 protein gets one entry after TCRdb re-called the RT-PCR reads with MiXCR. This table has almost 600,000 distinct CDR3 sequences, about 14% appearing once. Sample: PBMCs from blood, taken 11 to 12 days after vaccination. The receptors stem from a man in his fifties or sixties who received an inactivated influenza vaccine.

This clonotype showed up just a few times. The V and J genes are TRBV18 and TRBJ2-1, with D uncertain. Germline lookup yields CDR1 KGHSH and CDR2 LQKENI. Trimming removed 2 bases at V and 9 bases at J, with 11 bases between. This CDR3 has 13 residues. CDR3 bases: TGTGCCAGCTCACCAGCGACTCGTGGTGAGCAGTTCTTC. The encoded protein is CASSPATRGEQFF.

This clonotype was seen only a few times. This chain links TRBV2 with TRBJ2-7; D gene unclear. V was trimmed by 4 bases and J by 1 base, leaving 14 bases between them. Germline V lookup: CDR1 SNHLY, CDR2 FYNNEI. The CDR3 totals 15 residues. Written as DNA, the CDR3 is TGTGCCAGCAGTGTTAGTAGGGAAATTTCCTACGAGCAGTACTTC. Protein sequence: CASSVSREISYEQYF. Filled out from reference TRBV2 and TRBJ2-7, the complete variable domain reads EPEVTQTPSHQVTQMGQEVILRCVPISNHLYFYWYRQILGQKVEFLVSFYNNEISEKSEIFDDQFSVERPDGSNFTLKIRSTKLEDSAMYFCASSVSREISYEQYFGPGTRLTVT.

CDR3 coding DNA: TGCGCCAGCAGCTTGGGCGGACAGGGGTCAGATACGCAGTATTTT. Translated: CASSLGGQGSDTQYF. This chain links TRBV5-1 with TRBJ2-3; 9 positions match TRBD1. This CDR3 contains 15 residues. V lost 0 bases, J lost 4 bases, and 3 bases stayed unmatched. Germline CDR1 SGHRS, CDR2 YFSETQ.

The chain carries TRBV12-3 or TRBV12-4 and TRBJ2-3; 9 bases map to TRBD2. The CDR3 spans 14 residues. V shed 6 bases and J 7 bases; nucleotides not matched to a gene: 8. The CDR3 reads CASRLSGGQNTQYF. CDR3 nucleotides: TGTGCCAGCAGACTTAGCGGGGGTCAAAATACGCAGTATTTT.

This clonotype was found many times. This sequence joins TRBV6-2 or TRBV6-3 and TRBJ2-7; 9 nucleotides align to TRBD1. Germline CDR1 is MNHEY and CDR2 is SVGEGT. J gave up 2 bases and V 4 bases, and 12 bases lay outside the gene matches. The CDR3 is made up of 17 amino acids. CDR3 DNA: TGTGCCAGCAGTTCTCCGCCCGGGACAGGGAAACCCTACGAGCAGTACTTC. Amino acid sequence: CASSSPPGTGKPYEQYF.

There are a few counts of this clonotype. The V call is TRBV11-2, the J call TRBJ1-1, with 9 bases identical to TRBD1. The CDR3 is 14 amino acids. V was clipped by 2 bases and J by 4 bases; unmatched bases: 2. From germline, CDR1 is SGHAT and CDR2 FQNNGV. Written as DNA, the CDR3 is TGTGCCAGCAGCTTAACAGGGGGCTTCACTGAAGCTTTCTTT. Its protein product is CASSLTGGFTEAFF.

The chain employs TRBV20-1 and TRBJ2-1; tentative D call: TRBD2 (6 bases). V was trimmed by 5 bases and J by 3 bases, leaving 17 bases between them. This CDR3 contains 15 residues. Germline CDR1 is DFQATT and CDR2 is SNEGSKA (reference sequence). The CDR3 bases are TGCAGTGCTTACCCCGGACTAAGAAACTACAATGAGCAGTTCTTC. Its protein is CSAYPGLRNYNEQFF.

This clonotype was counted between two and nine times. V usage is TRBV3-1 and J usage is TRBJ1-4, with no clear D. Trimming left V 1 base short and J 6 bases short, with 3 bases between. This CDR3 region has 12 residues. Germline V gene lookup returns CDR1 LGHDT and CDR2 YNNKEL (reference sequence). As DNA, the CDR3 is TGTGCCAGCAGCCAAGTGGATGAAAAACTGTTTTTT. It encodes CASSQVDEKLFF.

This chain joins TRBV6-2 or TRBV6-3 and TRBJ2-7; 8 nucleotides line up with TRBD1. Unmatched junction bases numbered 5, after V lost 2 bases and J lost 2 bases. This CDR3 comprises 15 residues. Germline CDR1 reads MNHEY; CDR2 reads SVGEGT. CDR3 sequence (DNA): TGTGCCAGCAGTTACGGTGGGACAGGACCCTACGAGCAGTACTTC. Its translation: CASSYGGTGPYEQYF.

This clonotype was picked up many times. The genes are TRBV11-2 and TRBJ2-7; D remains unclear. The CDR3 extends over 13 amino acids. Germline CDR1 reads SGHAT; CDR2 reads FQNNGV. V shed 1 base and J shed 3 bases, with 7 bases lying between them. The CDR3: CASSLGQNYEQYF. The DNA of the CDR3 is TGTGCCAGCAGCTTAGGCCAAAACTACGAGCAGTACTTC.

V gene TRBV7-2 combines with J gene TRBJ2-5, with D perhaps TRBD1 or TRBD2 (5 bases each). Trimming removed 5 bases at V and 5 bases at J, with 12 bases between. The CDR3 covers 13 residues. Germline V CDR1 and CDR2: SGHTA, FQGNSA. The CDR3 DNA follows: TGTGCCAGCAGCGCCCGTGAGGGGGAGACCCAGTACTTC. Translated: CASSAREGETQYF. Variable domain in full (rest from reference TRBV7-2 and TRBJ2-5): GAGVSQSPSNKVTEKGKDVELRCDPISGHTALYWYRQSLGQGLEFLIYFQGNSAPDKSGLPSDRFSAERTGGSVSTLTIQRTQQEDSAVYLCASSAREGETQYFGPGTRLLVL.